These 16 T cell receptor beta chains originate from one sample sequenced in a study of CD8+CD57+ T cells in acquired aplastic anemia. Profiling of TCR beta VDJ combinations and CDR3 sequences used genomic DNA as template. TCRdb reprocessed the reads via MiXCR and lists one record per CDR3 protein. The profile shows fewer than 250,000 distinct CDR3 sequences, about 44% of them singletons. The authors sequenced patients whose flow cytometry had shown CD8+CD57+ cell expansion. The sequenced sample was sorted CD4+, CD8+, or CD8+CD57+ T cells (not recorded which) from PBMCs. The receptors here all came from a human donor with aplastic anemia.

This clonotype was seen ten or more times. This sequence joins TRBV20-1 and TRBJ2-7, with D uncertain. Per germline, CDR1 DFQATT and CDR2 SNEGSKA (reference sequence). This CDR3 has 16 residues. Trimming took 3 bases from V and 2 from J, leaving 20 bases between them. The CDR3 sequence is CSASRFGPEVTYEQYF. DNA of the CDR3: TGCAGTGCTAGTAGGTTCGGACCTGAGGTCACCTACGAGCAGTACTTC.

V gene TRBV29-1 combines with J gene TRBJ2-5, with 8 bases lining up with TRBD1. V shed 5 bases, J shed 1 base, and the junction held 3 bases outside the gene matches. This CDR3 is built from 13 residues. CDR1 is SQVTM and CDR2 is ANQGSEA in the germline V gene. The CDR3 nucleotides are TGCAGCGTTTTAACAGGGGGCCAAGAGACCCAGTACTTC. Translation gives CSVLTGGQETQYF.

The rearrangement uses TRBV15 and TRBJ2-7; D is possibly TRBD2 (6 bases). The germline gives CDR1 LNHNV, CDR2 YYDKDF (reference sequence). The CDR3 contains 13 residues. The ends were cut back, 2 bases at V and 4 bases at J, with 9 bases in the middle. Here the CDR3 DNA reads TGTGCCACCAGCAGATCGGGGAGGTACGAGCAGTACTTC. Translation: CATSRSGRYEQYF. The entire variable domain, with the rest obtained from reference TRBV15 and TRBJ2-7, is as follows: DAMVIQNPRYQVTQFGKPVTLSCSQTLNHNVMYWYQQKSSQAPKLLFHYYDKDFNNEADTPDNFQSRRPNTSFCFLDIRSPGLGDTAMYLCATSRSGRYEQYFGPGTRLTVT.

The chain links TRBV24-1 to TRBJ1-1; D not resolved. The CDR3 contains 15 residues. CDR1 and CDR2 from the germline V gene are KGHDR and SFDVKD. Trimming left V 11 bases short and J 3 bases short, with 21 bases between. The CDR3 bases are TGTGCCAACCTAGTGTCGATCCTGGGGTACACTGAAGCTTTCTTT. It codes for CANLVSILGYTEAFF.

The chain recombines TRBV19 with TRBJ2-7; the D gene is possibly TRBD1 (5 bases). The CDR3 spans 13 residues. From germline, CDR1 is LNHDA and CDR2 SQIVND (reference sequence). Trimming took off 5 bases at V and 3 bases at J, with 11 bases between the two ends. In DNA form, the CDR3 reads TGTGCCAGTAGTCCCCTAGGGGACTACGAGCAGTACTTC. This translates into CASSPLGDYEQYF.

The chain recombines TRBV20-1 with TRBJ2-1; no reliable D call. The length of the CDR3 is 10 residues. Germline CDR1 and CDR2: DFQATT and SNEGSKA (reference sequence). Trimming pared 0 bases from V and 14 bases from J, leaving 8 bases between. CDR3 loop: CSARDSTEFF. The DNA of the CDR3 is TGCAGTGCTAGAGATAGCACTGAGTTCTTC.

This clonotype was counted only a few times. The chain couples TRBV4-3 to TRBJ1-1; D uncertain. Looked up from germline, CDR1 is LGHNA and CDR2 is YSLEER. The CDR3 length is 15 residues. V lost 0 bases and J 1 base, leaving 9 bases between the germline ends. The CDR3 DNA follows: TGCGCCAGCAGCCAAGAGGGGTACGGGAACACTGAAGCTTTCTTT. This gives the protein CASSQEGYGNTEAFF.

CDR3 in DNA: TGTGCCAGCAGCAAGGGACGGGCCTACGAGCAGTACTTC. It yields the protein CASSKGRAYEQYF. V usage is TRBV5-6 and J usage is TRBJ2-7; D may correspond to TRBD1 or TRBD2 (5 bases each). Trimming shortened V by 4 bases and J by 2 bases, and 10 bases separated the two germline ends. The CDR3 loop spans 13 amino acids. The germline gives CDR1 SGHDT, CDR2 YYEEEE.

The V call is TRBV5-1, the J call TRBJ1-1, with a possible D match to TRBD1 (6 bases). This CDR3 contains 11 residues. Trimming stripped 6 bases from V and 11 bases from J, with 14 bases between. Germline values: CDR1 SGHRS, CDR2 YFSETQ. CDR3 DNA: TGCGCCAGCATGGGGGGGCGGGAGGCTTTCTTT. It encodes CASMGGREAFF.

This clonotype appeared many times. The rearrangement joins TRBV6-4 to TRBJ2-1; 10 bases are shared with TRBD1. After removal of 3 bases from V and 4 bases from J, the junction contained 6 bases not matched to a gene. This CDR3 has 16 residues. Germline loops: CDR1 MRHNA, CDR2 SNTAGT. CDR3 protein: CASSEVGDRGYNEQFF. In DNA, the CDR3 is TGTGCCAGCAGTGAAGTAGGGGACAGGGGATACAATGAGCAGTTCTTC.

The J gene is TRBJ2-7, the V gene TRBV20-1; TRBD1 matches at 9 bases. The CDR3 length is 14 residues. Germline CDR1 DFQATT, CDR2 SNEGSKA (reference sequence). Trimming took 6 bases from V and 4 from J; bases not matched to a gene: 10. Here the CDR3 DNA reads TGCAGTGCGAGGCCGGGACAGGGAGGGTACGAGCAGTACTTC. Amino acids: CSARPGQGGYEQYF.

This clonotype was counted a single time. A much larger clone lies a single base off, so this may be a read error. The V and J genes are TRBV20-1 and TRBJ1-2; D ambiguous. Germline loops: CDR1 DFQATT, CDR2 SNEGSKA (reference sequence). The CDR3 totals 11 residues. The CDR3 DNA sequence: TGCAGTGCTTGGCGTATTATGGGCTACGCCTTC. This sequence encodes CSAWRIMGYAF.

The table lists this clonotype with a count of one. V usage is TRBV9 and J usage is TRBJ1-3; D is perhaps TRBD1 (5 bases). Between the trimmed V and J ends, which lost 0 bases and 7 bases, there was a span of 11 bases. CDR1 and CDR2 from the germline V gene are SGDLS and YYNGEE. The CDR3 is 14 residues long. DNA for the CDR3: TGTGCCAGCAGCGTAGTCGCGGGGGTGAACACCATATATTTT. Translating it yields CASSVVAGVNTIYF.

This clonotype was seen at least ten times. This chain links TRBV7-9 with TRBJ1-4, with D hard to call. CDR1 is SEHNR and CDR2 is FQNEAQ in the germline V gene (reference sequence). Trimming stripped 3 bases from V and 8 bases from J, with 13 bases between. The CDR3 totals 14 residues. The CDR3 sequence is CASSFQTEKEKLFF. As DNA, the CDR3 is TGTGCCAGCAGCTTTCAAACTGAGAAGGAAAAACTGTTTTTT.

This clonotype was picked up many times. The CDR3 DNA is TGCAGTGCTAGCTCTACAGCGGGAGGGGGCTACGAGCAGTACTTC. It is translated as CSASSTAGGGYEQYF. J is TRBJ2-7 and V is TRBV20-1, with 10 bases that match TRBD2. CDR3 length: 15 residues. The trim removed 3 bases at V and 3 bases at J, leaving 8 bases unmatched. Germline CDR1 reads DFQATT; CDR2 reads SNEGSKA (reference sequence).

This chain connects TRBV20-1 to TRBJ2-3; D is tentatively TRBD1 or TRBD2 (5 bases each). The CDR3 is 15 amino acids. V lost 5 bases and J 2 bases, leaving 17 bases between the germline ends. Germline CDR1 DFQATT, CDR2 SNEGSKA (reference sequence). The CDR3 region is CSACTGRTLTDTQYF. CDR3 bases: TGCAGTGCTTGCACGGGACGGACGCTCACAGATACGCAGTATTTT.